The source of this TCR beta chain is a study of cytomegalovirus exposure and HLA in healthy donors. Study background: The Caucasian-associated ancestry cluster contained 81% of the approximately 390 genotyped donors.

This clone has a single count. Its cognate antigen is unknown. Use of 60 Vbeta and 13 Jbeta primers characterized the PCR. TCRdb's copy holds only in-frame clones and misses some; the assay was immunoSEQ multiplex PCR. The sample contains 170,000 or so clones, more than 60% of which appear only once. Points from the study as a whole: Analysis performed later showed TCR beta chains linked to HLA being more clonally expanded than equally common others. The classifier reportedly diagnosed cytomegalovirus status with high sensitivity and specificity.

At collection, donors were nominally healthy, but unrecorded immune exposures were probable. Material: PBMCs. This clonotype originated in a woman aged 45-65 years in good health and CMV-seropositive.

CDR3 sequence reads: CASSPVGTGNTEAFF. The CDR3 bases are TGCGCCAGCAGTCCGGTGGGGACAGGCAACACTGAAGCTTTCTTT. The V call is TRBV4-1, the J call TRBJ1-1, with 8 bases that match TRBD1. The CDR3 totals 15 residues. The trim removed 6 bases at V and 2 bases at J, leaving 8 bases unmatched. In germline, CDR1 is MGHRA, CDR2 YSYEKL.